The rows below give T cell receptor beta chains drawn from one sample of a study of blood T cell dynamics during melanoma immunotherapy. Assay: immunoSEQ multiplex PCR; the TCRdb copy retains only in-frame clones and omits some. Among 9,500 to 15,000 clones listed, 88% were seen once. Sequencing was performed on blood, taken from a patient treated with checkpoint blockade. The receptor source for this set is a human donor with melanoma. The CDR3 runs from the conserved cysteine through the conserved F or W. A D gene is named only where the DNA matches it firmly. Expanded clones get a size class; other rows say once, few or many, or leave the size out.

v_gene	len	abundance	j_gene	d_gene	CDR3nt	CDR3aa
TRBV5-1	14	NA	TRBJ1-1	NA	TGCGCCAGCAGCCCCTTTGCGGGGGGCACTGAAGCTTTCTTT	CASSPFAGGTEAFF
TRBV6-1	14	NA	TRBJ1-2	NA	TGTGCCAGCATCCCCACGGAGGGTAACTATGGCTACACCTTC	CASIPTEGNYGYTF
TRBV29-1	13	NA	TRBJ1-1	TRBD1	TGCAGCGTCCGGACAGGGGGGGTCACTGAAGCTTTCTTT	CSVRTGGVTEAFF
TRBV2	13	NA	TRBJ1-2	TRBD1	TGTGCCAGCAGCCCGGACAGGGCGCGCGGCTACACCTTC	CASSPDRARGYTF
TRBV14	15	NA	TRBJ1-1	TRBD1	TGTGCCAGCAGCCGCGGGGACAGGAGGCGATTTGAAGCTTTCTTT	CASSRGDRRRFEAFF
TRBV9	15	NA	TRBJ2-2	NA	TGTGCCAGCAGCGTAGCGGGACAGAACACCGGGGAGCTGTTTTTT	CASSVAGQNTGELFF
TRBV19	13	NA	TRBJ2-3	NA	TGTGCCAGTAGTGTCGGGCGCACAGGTACGCAGTATTTT	CASSVGRTGTQYF
TRBV6-5	13	few	TRBJ2-2	NA	TGTGCCAGCACCGACCTGGGGGTCGGGGAGCTGTTTTTT	CASTDLGVGELFF
TRBV5-6	14	once	TRBJ2-5	TRBD1	TGTGCCAGCAGCCGATTGACAGGGTCGGAGACCCAGTACTTC	CASSRLTGSETQYF
TRBV13	12	NA	TRBJ2-5	NA	TGTGCCAGTCAATCTGGGAGAGAGACCCAGTACTTC	CASQSGRETQYF
TRBV7-3	17	NA	TRBJ1-1	TRBD1	TGTGCCAGCAGCCCTCGTGGGTTCGACAGGGGACGAACTGAAGCTTTCTTT	CASSPRGFDRGRTEAFF
TRBV18	16	NA	TRBJ2-2	TRBD1	TGTGCCAGCTCAGACCGGGACAGGAAGACCACCGGGGAGCTGTTTTTT	CASSDRDRKTTGELFF
TRBV6-5	15	NA	TRBJ1-1	NA	TGTGCCAGCAGTTACCGGCCGACTGCGAACACTGAAGCTTTCTTT	CASSYRPTANTEAFF
TRBV30	14	NA	TRBJ2-5	NA	TGTGCCTGGAGTGTAGAGCGGCCCCAAGAGACCCAGTACTTC	CAWSVERPQETQYF
TRBV27	15	NA	TRBJ2-3	NA	TGTGCCAGCAGTTCCCCCCAGTACGCCACAGATACGCAGTATTTT	CASSSPQYATDTQYF
TRBV27	14	NA	TRBJ2-5	NA	TGTGCCAGCAGACCCGGGGATTTCGGAGAGACCCAGTACTTC	CASRPGDFGETQYF